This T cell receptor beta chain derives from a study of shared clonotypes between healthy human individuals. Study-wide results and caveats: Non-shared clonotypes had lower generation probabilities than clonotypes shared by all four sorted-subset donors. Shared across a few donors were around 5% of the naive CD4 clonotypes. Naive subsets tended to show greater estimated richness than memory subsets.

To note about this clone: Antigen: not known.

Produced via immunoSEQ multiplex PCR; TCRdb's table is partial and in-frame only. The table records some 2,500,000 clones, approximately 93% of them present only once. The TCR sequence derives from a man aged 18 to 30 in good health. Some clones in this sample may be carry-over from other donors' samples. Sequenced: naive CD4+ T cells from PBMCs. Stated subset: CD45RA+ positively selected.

The CDR3 DNA sequence: TGTGCCAGCAGTTTACTCTCCCAACTAGCGGGAGGGAACACAGATACGCAGTATTTT. It specifies CASSLLSQLAGGNTDTQYF. The V and J genes are TRBV28 and TRBJ2-3; TRBD2 matches at 13 bases. Per the germline V gene, CDR1 is MDHEN and CDR2 is SYDVKM. This CDR3 is 19 amino acids long. With V trimmed by 2 bases and J by 2 bases, 10 bases remained unmatched.